These 3 T cell receptor beta chains came from one sample sequenced in a study of cytomegalovirus exposure and HLA in healthy donors. A multiplex PCR was run with 60 Vbeta primers and 13 Jbeta primers. The repertoire was sequenced with immunoSEQ multiplex PCR; TCRdb's copy has only in-frame clones and lacks some. The sample includes under 150,000 clones, 68% of them seen just once. Sequencing was done on a sample of PBMCs. All receptors come from a man in his 60s in good health and CMV-seronegative.

V usage is TRBV27 and J usage is TRBJ2-7, with TRBD1 matching 9 bases. CDR3 length: 14 residues. The germline V gene encodes CDR1 MNHEY and CDR2 SMNVEV (reference sequence). The trim removed 6 bases at V and 0 bases at J, leaving 3 bases unmatched. The CDR3 DNA sequence: TGTGCCAGCAGGAGGGACAGGGCCTCCTACGAGCAGTACTTC. Protein sequence: CASRRDRASYEQYF.

The chain couples TRBV2 to TRBJ2-3; TRBD1 aligns across 8 bases. Trimming cost V 6 bases and J 0 bases; bases outside gene matches: 2. The CDR3 runs to 14 residues. Germline CDR1 is SNHLY and CDR2 is FYNNEI. CDR3 protein: CASSRDRSTDTQYF. CDR3 sequence (DNA): TGTGCCAGCAGCCGGGACAGGAGCACAGATACGCAGTATTTT.

The genes are TRBV18 and TRBJ1-1, with TRBD1 as a possible D gene (6 bases). The germline V gene encodes CDR1 KGHSH and CDR2 LQKENI. Deletions cut 6 bases from V and 1 base from J, with 15 bases between. The CDR3 runs 15 residues. The CDR3, as DNA: TGTGCCAGCTCTCAAGCAGGGGCCGGGAACACTGAAGCTTTCTTT. The encoded protein is CASSQAGAGNTEAFF. Looking up the rest from reference TRBV18 and TRBJ1-1 gives the full variable domain: NAGVMQNPRHLVRRRGQEARLRCSPMKGHSHVYWYRQLPEEGLKFMVYLQKENIIDESGMPKERFSAEFPKEGPSILRIQQVVRGDSAAYFCASSQAGAGNTEAFFGQGTRLTVV.